One sample yielded the 30 T cell receptor beta chains listed below, sequenced in a study of regulatory T cells in long-lasting Graves disease. In building TCR beta libraries, iRepertoire HTBI primers were used together with Arm-PCR of CDR3 regions. In TCRdb, the multiplex PCR reads were re-called with MiXCR into one record per CDR3 protein. This sample carries 400,000 to 450,000 distinct CDR3 sequences, roughly a quarter of them seen once, and the ten largest clones take 26%. Time point in this sample: persistent/refractory GD, antithyroid drugs over 5 years with positive TRAb. Making the TCR library involved RNA that had been extracted from PBMCs. Sequencing used peripheral blood mononuclear cells (PBMCs), obtained when the disease was refractory, from a patient treated with antithyroid drugs. These receptors all stem from a female donor with Graves disease.

This clonotype was picked up a small number of times. This chain links TRBV6-2 or TRBV6-3 with TRBJ1-1, with no clear D. V lost 5 bases to trimming and J lost 3 bases, with 19 bases between them. Germline CDR1 MNHEY, CDR2 SVGEGT. The CDR3 consists of 16 residues. The DNA of the CDR3 is TGTGCCAGCAGTGAAGCTTGGGTAGTAGTAGACACTGAAGCTTTCTTT. It encodes CASSEAWVVVDTEAFF.

This chain links TRBV2 with TRBJ2-7, with TRBD2 matching 8 bases. The CDR3 extends over 14 amino acids. Germline-derived CDR1 and CDR2 are SNHLY and FYNNEI. With 9 bases clipped from V and 0 bases from J, the junction kept 7 bases outside the gene matches. Here the CDR3 reads CASRKRGSSYEQYF. The CDR3 coding sequence is TGTGCCAGTCGGAAGCGGGGGAGCTCCTACGAGCAGTACTTC.

The chain employs TRBV14 and TRBJ1-6; D is ambiguous. Per the germline V gene, CDR1 is SGHDN and CDR2 is FVKESK. The V and J ends lost 4 bases and 7 bases respectively, with 11 bases between them. The CDR3 is made up of 14 amino acids. CDR3 sequence (DNA): TGTGCCAGCAGCCGACTCTCCCCAAATTCACCCCTCCACTTT. Its protein product is CASSRLSPNSPLHF.

The rearrangement joins TRBV12-3 or TRBV12-4 to TRBJ2-5; TRBD2 matches 7 bases. This CDR3 contains 15 residues. V gave up 1 base and J gave up 2 bases; unmatched junction bases: 4. The CDR3 coding sequence is TGTGCCAGCAGTTTAGGGGGAGGGCCTCAAGAGACCCAGTACTTC. It is translated as CASSLGGGPQETQYF.

This clonotype was seen more than once but under ten times. Sequence at one end of the junction differs from germline and may be a read error. Here the CDR3 reads CAISKSINGKGTDTQYF. CDR3 DNA: TGTGCCATCAGCAAATCTATTAACGGGAAGGGCACAGATACGCAGTATTTT. V is TRBV15 and J is TRBJ2-3; the D gene is possibly TRBD2 (5 bases). This CDR3 has 17 residues. The germline CDR1 and CDR2 sequences are LNHNV and YYDKDF (reference sequence).

This clonotype appeared many times. V and J are TRBV28 and TRBJ1-1, with TRBD1 as a possible D gene (5 bases). Deletions cut 5 bases from V and 6 bases from J, with 19 bases between. In germline, CDR1 is MDHEN, CDR2 SYDVKM. CDR3 length: 15 amino acids. For the CDR3, the DNA is TGTGCCAGCAGTACTTCAGGGTTGGTTGGGTCTGAAGCTTTCTTT. It codes for CASSTSGLVGSEAFF.

This clonotype was detected ten times or more. The chain employs TRBV28 and TRBJ2-7, with 9 positions matching TRBD1. The CDR3 length is 15 residues. With V trimmed by 6 bases and J by 3 bases, 9 bases remained unmatched. The germline V gene has CDR1 MDHEN and CDR2 SYDVKM. The CDR3 protein is CASSPGTGRNYEQYF. The CDR3 bases are TGTGCCAGCAGCCCCGGGACAGGGCGAAACTACGAGCAGTACTTC.

This clonotype was picked up a small number of times. The chain has TRBV11-2 and TRBJ2-7, with TRBD2 matching 11 bases. The CDR3 loop spans 17 amino acids. V lost 0 bases and J lost 3; bases outside the gene matches: 7. Germline V gene data show CDR1 as SGHAT and CDR2 as FQNNGV. The CDR3 DNA sequence: TGTGCCAGCAGCTTAGATCGCCTAGCGGGAGGACTCTACGAGCAGTACTTC. Protein: CASSLDRLAGGLYEQYF.

This clonotype was counted between two and nine times. The chain joins TRBV12-3 or TRBV12-4 to TRBJ2-2, with D perhaps being TRBD1 or TRBD2 (5 bases each). The CDR3 is 15 amino acids. V lost 5 bases to trimming and J lost 1 base, with 11 bases between them. This chain's CDR3 is CASSLGRKNTGELFF. CDR3 coding DNA: TGTGCCAGCAGTCTGGGACGGAAGAACACCGGGGAGCTGTTTTTT.

The V and J genes are TRBV5-1 and TRBJ1-5; D not certain. This CDR3 is 17 amino acids long. V shed 0 bases and J shed 0 bases, with 13 bases lying between them. The V gene's germline CDR1 is SGHRS and CDR2 YFSETQ. The CDR3 spells CASSLASGAYSNQPQHF. In DNA form, the CDR3 reads TGCGCCAGCAGCTTGGCTTCAGGAGCATATAGCAATCAGCCCCAGCATTTT.

A few counts support this clonotype. The chain uses TRBV7-2 and TRBJ1-2; TRBD1 matches 9 bases. The CDR3 is made up of 17 amino acids. The ends lost 1 base at V and 5 bases at J; junction bases unmatched: 11. Germline CDR1 reads SGHTA; CDR2 reads FQGNSA. The CDR3 is CASSLGGGQGNSYGYTF. In DNA form, the CDR3 reads TGTGCCAGCAGCTTAGGAGGGGGACAGGGAAACAGTTATGGCTACACCTTC.

This clonotype appeared a few times. The chain has TRBV12-3 or TRBV12-4 and TRBJ2-3; a possible D gene is TRBD1 (5 bases). V dropped 2 bases and J dropped 3 bases, with 18 bases sitting between them. The CDR3 sequence is 17 residues long. CDR3 loop: CASSLRVLDSQTDTQYF. CDR3 coding DNA: TGTGCCAGCAGTTTACGGGTCCTCGACAGCCAGACAGATACGCAGTATTTT.

This clonotype appeared many times. This chain uses TRBV2 with TRBJ2-5; tentative D call: TRBD2 (5 bases). The CDR3 is made up of 15 amino acids. CDR1 and CDR2 from the germline V gene are SNHLY and FYNNEI. V lost 0 bases to trimming and J lost 4 bases, with 12 bases between them. CDR3 sequence reads: CASSEALGVGETQYF. The CDR3 nucleotides are TGTGCCAGCAGTGAAGCGCTGGGAGTTGGAGAGACCCAGTACTTC. Combining the CDR3 with reference TRBV2 and TRBJ2-5 gives the whole variable domain EPEVTQTPSHQVTQMGQEVILRCVPISNHLYFYWYRQILGQKVEFLVSFYNNEISEKSEIFDDQFSVERPDGSNFTLKIRSTKLEDSAMYFCASSEALGVGETQYFGPGTRLLVL.

The chain links TRBV20-1 to TRBJ2-7, with D perhaps being TRBD1 or TRBD2 (5 bases each). CDR3 length: 14 amino acids. Germline CDR1 reads DFQATT; CDR2 reads SNEGSKA (reference sequence). The V gene lost 3 bases and the J gene lost 2 bases, with 14 bases spanning the gap. The CDR3 nucleotides are TGCAGTGCTAGGGGGGACCGCCAAGCCTACGAGCAGTACTTC. As protein: CSARGDRQAYEQYF.

The chain recombines TRBV6-5 with TRBJ2-4; 8 nucleotides line up with TRBD2. The V gene end was trimmed by 1 base and the J gene end by 10 bases; junction bases not matched to a gene: 3. The CDR3 totals 13 residues. Germline CDR1 is MNHEY and CDR2 is SVGAGI. The DNA for the CDR3 is TGTGCCAGCAGTTACTATCGGGAGGGTATTCAGTACTTC. Translated, it gives CASSYYREGIQYF.

This clonotype has just a few counts. The chain has TRBV7-3 and TRBJ2-2, with 9 bases lining up with TRBD2. V lost 1 base to trimming and J lost 5 bases; unmatched junction nucleotides: 8. In germline, CDR1 is SGHTA, CDR2 FQGTGA. This CDR3 comprises 17 residues. Written as DNA, the CDR3 is TGTGCCAGCAGCTTAAGTAGCGGGAGTACGGTAACCGGGGAGCTGTTTTTT. Amino acids: CASSLSSGSTVTGELFF.

V and J are TRBV28 and TRBJ1-2, with 12 bases aligning to TRBD1. CDR1 is MDHEN and CDR2 is SYDVKM in the germline V gene. CDR3 length: 17 amino acids. V gave up 6 bases and J gave up 4 bases; unmatched junction bases: 12. The CDR3 sequence: CASSVGLGTGGGYGYTF. CDR3 nucleotides: TGTGCCAGCAGCGTCGGCTTGGGGACAGGGGGCGGCTATGGCTACACCTTC.

The table lists this clonotype with many counts. The chain links TRBV12-3 or TRBV12-4 to TRBJ2-5; a possible D gene is TRBD1 (6 bases). The V gene lost 6 bases and the J gene lost 3 bases, with 11 bases spanning the gap. The CDR3 runs to 13 residues. CDR3 amino acids: CASSQDSEETQYF. In nucleotides, the CDR3 is TGTGCCAGCAGCCAGGACAGTGAAGAGACCCAGTACTTC.

In this sample, this clonotype turned up once. This sequence joins TRBV4-3 and TRBJ1-2; D remains ambiguous. In germline, CDR1 is LGHNA, CDR2 YSLEER. V shed 0 bases and J shed 4 bases, with 12 bases lying between them. The CDR3 consists of 15 residues. The CDR3 here is CASSQEIGEGYGYTF. The CDR3 DNA is TGCGCCAGCAGCCAAGAGATTGGGGAGGGCTATGGCTACACCTTC.

CDR3 in amino acids: CASSYPQGADGYTF. Here the CDR3 DNA reads TGTGCCAGCAGTTACCCGCAGGGGGCGGATGGCTACACCTTC. V gene TRBV6-4 combines with J gene TRBJ1-2; 8 nucleotides align to TRBD1. Germline assignment: CDR1 MRHNA and CDR2 SNTAGT. Trimming took 5 bases from V and 6 from J; bases not matched to a gene: 8. CDR3 size: 14 residues.

This clonotype has ten or more counts. The chain's CDR3 is CASSYLPLQGNIQYF. CDR3 DNA: TGTGCCAGCAGTTATCTGCCGCTTCAAGGAAACATTCAGTACTTC. The chain recombines TRBV27 with TRBJ2-4; D not resolved. The germline V and J ends were trimmed by 4 bases and 6 bases, with 16 bases remaining between them. Germline loops: CDR1 MNHEY, CDR2 SMNVEV (reference sequence). The CDR3 loop spans 15 amino acids.

CDR3 DNA sequence: TGTGCCAGTAGCCCCGTTCCCCCCCGCGTGGCGGGAGGGCGCGGCATTCAGTACTTC. Protein sequence: CASSPVPPRVAGGRGIQYF. This chain connects TRBV19 to TRBJ2-4, with TRBD2 matching 9 bases. The trim removed 6 bases at V and 9 bases at J, leaving 24 bases unmatched. Germline V gene lookup returns CDR1 LNHDA and CDR2 SQIVND (reference sequence). This CDR3 contains 19 residues.

In this sample, this clonotype turned up many times. The V and J genes are TRBV2 and TRBJ2-7; possible D gene TRBD1, 7 bases. The V gene's germline CDR1 is SNHLY and CDR2 FYNNEI. Trimming left V 8 bases short and J 1 base short, with 15 bases between. The CDR3 is 14 residues long. The DNA of the CDR3 is TGTGCCAGCTATTTGGGGGGACAGTCCTACGAGCAGTACTTC. This gives the protein CASYLGGQSYEQYF. Full variable domain (missing parts from reference TRBV2 and TRBJ2-7): EPEVTQTPSHQVTQMGQEVILRCVPISNHLYFYWYRQILGQKVEFLVSFYNNEISEKSEIFDDQFSVERPDGSNFTLKIRSTKLEDSAMYFCASYLGGQSYEQYFGPGTRLTVT.

The chain has TRBV6-1 and TRBJ1-2; 7 bases are shared with TRBD1. CDR1 and CDR2 from the germline V gene are MNHNS and SASEGT. The V and J ends lost 2 bases and 9 bases, in that order; junction bases with no gene match: 15. This CDR3 region has 16 residues. This chain's CDR3 is CASSEQSELPGGSYTF. DNA for the CDR3: TGTGCCAGCAGTGAACAATCCGAACTACCAGGGGGGAGCTACACCTTC.

V and J are TRBV20-1 and TRBJ2-1; D is unresolved. The CDR3 is made up of 14 amino acids. V was trimmed by 3 bases and J by 2 bases, leaving 11 bases between them. Germline lookup yields CDR1 DFQATT and CDR2 SNEGSKA (reference sequence). CDR3 residues: CSASGLPTYNEQFF. CDR3 nucleotide sequence: TGCAGTGCTAGTGGTTTGCCAACCTACAATGAGCAGTTCTTC.

The V and J genes are TRBV6-2 or TRBV6-3 and TRBJ1-5; TRBD1 is a possible D gene (5 bases). Germline V gene data show CDR1 as MNHEY and CDR2 as SVGEGT. Trimming stripped 6 bases from V and 7 bases from J, with 22 bases between. The CDR3 runs to 16 residues. CDR3 coding DNA: TGTGCCAGCAGCCCAGAGGCCGTGGCAGGGTCCCAGCCCCAGCATTTT. It is translated as CASSPEAVAGSQPQHF.

Concerning this clonotype itself: A clone one base away is much larger, so this may be a read error. The rearrangement joins TRBV28 to TRBJ2-7; 7 bases agree with TRBD1. The V gene end was trimmed by 5 bases and the J gene end by 6 bases; junction bases not matched to a gene: 7. Germline assignment: CDR1 MDHEN and CDR2 SYDVKM. The length of the CDR3 is 13 residues. This CDR3 is CASSLDRLCEQYF. CDR3 nucleotide sequence: TGTGCCAGCAGTCTGGACAGGTTGTGCGAGCAGTACTTC.

The J gene is TRBJ2-7, the V gene TRBV12-3 or TRBV12-4; possible D gene TRBD2, 5 bases. CDR3 length: 17 amino acids. Trimming removed 2 bases from V and 3 bases from J, with 20 bases in between. CDR3 bases: TGTGCCAGCAGTTTAACGCTAGCCGAATCCCCTTTCTACGAGCAGTACTTC. Residues: CASSLTLAESPFYEQYF.

At least ten counts were recorded for this clonotype. This rearrangement joins TRBV18 to TRBJ2-5; either TRBD1 or TRBD2 may supply D (5 bases each). CDR3 length equals 14 residues. The germline CDR1 and CDR2 sequences are KGHSH and LQKENI. Trimming took 6 bases from V and 4 from J, leaving 15 bases between them. The DNA of the CDR3 is TGTGCCAGCTCCCTATTGGGGGTCGGAGAGACCCAGTACTTC. It yields the protein CASSLLGVGETQYF.

Note on this clonotype: The CDR3 does not close with the conserved phenylalanine or tryptophan, likely indicating a read error. Written as DNA, the CDR3 is TGTGCCAGCAGCTTGAACCTAAACTCAAATTCACCCCTCCACCTT. Translated, it gives CASSLNLNSNSPLHL. This chain links TRBV5-5 with TRBJ1-6, with no clear D. This CDR3 is 15 amino acids long. Trimming pared 1 base from V and 7 bases from J, leaving 12 bases between. Germline CDR1 is SGHKS and CDR2 is YYEKEE (reference sequence).